The 23 T cell receptor beta chains in this list originate from one sample, sequenced in a study of T cell repertoires in cytomegalovirus infection. Their target antigens are unknown. TCRdb analysed the reads with MiXCR anew, one entry per CDR3 protein. The data show 450,000 to 600,000 distinct CDR3 sequences, roughly 46% seen once. The material was cultured PBMCs, obtained from culture after CMV antigen stimulation. The receptors stem from a human donor in good health (CMV status not recorded). Some clones in this sample may be carry-over from other donors' samples.

The J gene is TRBJ1-1, the V gene TRBV6-1, with D possibly TRBD1 on 5 matching bases. Looked up from germline, CDR1 is MNHNS and CDR2 is SASEGT. The CDR3 has 13 residues. V lost 5 bases, J lost 3 bases, and 10 bases lay in between. CDR3 sequence (DNA): TGTGCCAGCAGTCCCCCGACAGACACTGAAGCTTTCTTT. This gives the protein CASSPPTDTEAFF.

The chain combines TRBV6-2 or TRBV6-3 with TRBJ2-7; D unclear. In germline, CDR1 is MNHEY, CDR2 SVGEGT. Trimming cost V 2 bases and J 2 bases, with 10 bases left between them. The CDR3 runs to 14 residues. CDR3 sequence: CASSYGSGTYEQYF. CDR3 sequence (DNA): TGTGCCAGCAGTTACGGGTCAGGCACCTACGAGCAGTACTTC.

In DNA, the CDR3 is TGTGCCAGCAGCGGACGGACTAGCGGGGTCGAGACCCAGTACTTC. This codes for CASSGRTSGVETQYF. The gene calls are TRBV7-2 and TRBJ2-5; 12 bases match TRBD2. J gave up 5 bases and V 5 bases, and 6 bases lay outside the gene matches. The CDR3 covers 15 residues. CDR1 SGHTA and CDR2 FQGNSA come from the germline V gene.

This clonotype has more than one count but fewer than ten. The V gene is TRBV7-2, the J gene TRBJ1-1; D might be TRBD1 (6 bases). Germline V gives CDR1 SGHTA, CDR2 FQGNSA. There are 14 residues in the CDR3. V lost 4 bases and J lost 5, with 14 bases in between. CDR3 in DNA: TGTGCCAGCAGCTACCCGGGGGGCGGTACTGAAGCTTTCTTT. As protein: CASSYPGGGTEAFF.

The chain uses TRBV6-1 and TRBJ1-6; 7 bases agree with TRBD1. Germline V gene data show CDR1 as MNHNS and CDR2 as SASEGT. This CDR3 spans 14 amino acids. With V trimmed by 4 bases and J by 7 bases, 4 bases remained unmatched. The CDR3 sequence is CASSVGQANSPLHF. As DNA, the CDR3 is TGTGCCAGCAGTGTCGGACAGGCGAATTCACCCCTCCACTTT.

J is TRBJ1-5 and V is TRBV7-4; D is perhaps TRBD1 (5 bases). The germline CDR1 and CDR2 sequences are SGHVT and SQSDAQ. V was trimmed by 5 bases and J by 1 base, leaving 18 bases between them. CDR3 size: 17 residues. Here the CDR3 DNA reads TGTGCCAGCAGCGATCCGGGGCACGGAGGGAGCAATCAGCCCCAGCATTTT. Encoded protein: CASSDPGHGGSNQPQHF. Drawing the rest from reference TRBV7-4 and TRBJ1-5, the complete variable domain is GAGVSQSPRYKVAKRGRDVALRCDSISGHVTLYWYRQTLGQGSEVLTYSQSDAQRDKSGRPSGRFSAERPERSVSTLKIQRTEQGDSAVYLCASSDPGHGGSNQPQHFGDGTRLSIL.

The gene calls are TRBV7-4 and TRBJ2-1; weak D call: TRBD2 (5 bases). Trimming pared 1 base from V and 1 base from J, leaving 14 bases between. Germline-derived CDR1 and CDR2 are SGHVT and SQSDAQ. The CDR3 length is 17 residues. The CDR3 loop is CASSLGSTAGSYNEQFF. In nucleotides, the CDR3 is TGTGCCAGCAGCTTAGGCAGTACTGCGGGTTCCTACAATGAGCAGTTCTTC.

This clonotype occurred a few times. The chain carries TRBV6-2 or TRBV6-3 and TRBJ2-1; D not certain. The V gene lost 7 bases and the J gene lost 13 bases, with 26 bases spanning the gap. This CDR3 comprises 15 residues. CDR1 MNHEY and CDR2 SVGEGT come from the germline V gene. CDR3 sequence (DNA): TGTGCCAGCACCCGCTCGATGTTCGGACGATTAGAACAGTTCTTC. Protein sequence: CASTRSMFGRLEQFF.

This chain links TRBV6-8 with TRBJ1-5; D is undetermined. The CDR3 runs 17 residues. V shed 4 bases and J shed 4 bases, with 20 bases lying between them. Germline values: CDR1 MNHGY, CDR2 SAAAGT. CDR3 region: CASSLSFFRAENQPQHF. CDR3 DNA sequence: TGTGCCAGCAGTTTGTCTTTTTTCCGGGCAGAGAATCAGCCCCAGCATTTT.

The rearrangement links TRBV27 to TRBJ2-5; D gene uncertain. This CDR3 spans 13 amino acids. The germline CDR1 and CDR2 sequences are MNHEY and SMNVEV (reference sequence). V lost 2 bases to trimming and J lost 5 bases, with 9 bases between them. The CDR3 sequence: CASSLPIGETQYF. The CDR3 DNA is TGTGCCAGCAGTTTACCCATAGGGGAGACCCAGTACTTC.

The J gene is TRBJ1-2, the V gene TRBV7-9; D may be TRBD1 (6 bases). There are 14 residues in the CDR3. Trimming shortened V by 8 bases and J by 3 bases, and 16 bases separated the two germline ends. The germline CDR1 and CDR2 sequences are SEHNR and FQNEAQ (reference sequence). Here the CDR3 reads CASVYQGSHYGYTF. In nucleotides, the CDR3 is TGTGCCAGCGTATATCAGGGGAGTCACTATGGCTACACCTTC.

The rearrangement joins TRBV12-3 or TRBV12-4 to TRBJ2-3; 9 nucleotides agree with TRBD2. The CDR3 is made up of 15 amino acids. V trimming: 7 bases; J trimming: 2 bases; junction bases outside the gene matches: 7. The CDR3 DNA follows: TGTGCCAGCACCAGCGGGAGGCATTTCACAGATACGCAGTATTTT. It encodes CASTSGRHFTDTQYF.

The chain uses TRBV11-2 and TRBJ2-4, with a possible D match to TRBD2 (5 bases). V was clipped by 2 bases and J by 5 bases, with 7 bases between them. Germline CDR1 and CDR2: SGHAT and FQNNGV. The CDR3 covers 13 residues. In DNA, the CDR3 is TGTGCCAGCAGCTTACCAGCGGAAAACATTCAGTACTTC. Translated: CASSLPAENIQYF. The full variable domain, its missing parts supplied by reference TRBV11-2 and TRBJ2-4, is EAGVAQSPRYKIIEKRQSVAFWCNPISGHATLYWYQQILGQGPKLLIQFQNNGVVDDSQLPKDRFSAERLKGVDSTLKIQPAKLEDSAVYLCASSLPAENIQYFGAGTRLSVL.

The chain recombines TRBV7-9 with TRBJ2-7; 14 bases match TRBD2. The germline V gene encodes CDR1 SEHNR and CDR2 FQNEAQ (reference sequence). V lost 3 bases and J lost 2; bases outside the gene matches: 3. CDR3 length: 16 amino acids. CDR3 in amino acids: CASSFRTSGRPYEQYF. CDR3 sequence (DNA): TGTGCCAGCAGCTTCCGGACTAGCGGGAGGCCCTACGAGCAGTACTTC.

This clonotype was observed a handful of times. The chain employs TRBV7-2 and TRBJ2-1; D unresolved. Trimming left V 3 bases short and J 4 bases short, with 16 bases between. The CDR3 length is 16 residues. From germline, CDR1 is SGHTA and CDR2 FQGNSA. This CDR3 is CASSFRTLQGYNEQFF. DNA for the CDR3: TGTGCCAGCAGCTTCCGGACCCTCCAAGGATACAATGAGCAGTTCTTC.

This clonotype has just one count. The chain uses TRBV2 and TRBJ2-3; 7 nucleotides line up with TRBD2. The germline gives CDR1 SNHLY, CDR2 FYNNEI. Trimming at V came to 6 bases and at J to 4 bases, leaving 10 bases not matched to a gene. The CDR3 runs to 15 residues. In DNA form, the CDR3 reads TGTGCCAGCAGCCCAGCTGGAGGGAGGGCAGATACGCAGTATTTT. This translates into CASSPAGGRADTQYF.

The chain combines TRBV6-2 or TRBV6-3 with TRBJ2-4, with 11 nucleotides matching TRBD1. Trimming at V came to 10 bases and at J to 4 bases, leaving 6 bases not matched to a gene. CDR3 length: 14 amino acids. Germline CDR1 MNHEY, CDR2 SVGEGT. CDR3 region: CATRDRGLKNIQYF. For the CDR3, the DNA is TGTGCCACCCGGGACAGGGGGTTGAAAAACATTCAGTACTTC.

This clonotype was seen a handful of times. This sequence joins TRBV12-5 and TRBJ2-1; 12 nucleotides line up with TRBD2. Germline V lookup: CDR1 LGHNT, CDR2 FRNRAP. CDR3 length: 19 amino acids. With 5 bases clipped from V and 5 bases from J, the junction kept 16 bases outside the gene matches. The CDR3: CASGLRGLAGATSHNEQFF. The CDR3, as DNA: TGTGCTAGTGGTCTGAGGGGACTAGCGGGCGCAACCTCTCACAATGAGCAGTTCTTC.

Only a few counts were recorded for this clonotype. The rearrangement links TRBV7-2 to TRBJ2-1, with TRBD2 matching 7 bases. V gave up 1 base and J gave up 8 bases; unmatched junction bases: 5. Germline loops: CDR1 SGHTA, CDR2 FQGNSA. This CDR3 is built from 14 residues. DNA of the CDR3: TGTGCCAGCAGCTTAGGACCTAGCGGCGATGAGCAGTTCTTC. Protein product: CASSLGPSGDEQFF.

The chain has TRBV6-1 and TRBJ2-7, with 7 bases identical to TRBD2. With 7 bases clipped from V and 1 base from J, the junction kept 4 bases outside the gene matches. CDR1 is MNHNS, CDR2 SASEGT, per germline. The CDR3 contains 13 residues. CDR3 sequence reads: CASNLAASYEQYF. CDR3 DNA sequence: TGTGCCAGCAATCTAGCGGCTTCCTACGAGCAGTACTTC.

The V and J genes are TRBV12-3 or TRBV12-4 and TRBJ2-1; tentative D call: TRBD2 (6 bases). The CDR3 is 13 amino acids. V gave up 3 bases and J gave up 8 bases, with 11 bases separating them. The CDR3 DNA reads TGTGCCAGCAGTTTTAGACTAGGCGATGAGCAGTTCTTC. Translating it yields CASSFRLGDEQFF.

This clonotype has more than one count but fewer than ten. The CDR3 region has the DNA TGTGCCAGCAGCTTAGTTGCGGATCGGGAGCAGTACTTC. Protein: CASSLVADREQYF. J is TRBJ2-7 and V is TRBV7-8, with D unresolved. V lost 1 base, J lost 7 bases, and 11 bases lay in between. This CDR3 region has 13 residues. Germline loops: CDR1 SGHVS, CDR2 FQNEAQ. Full variable domain (rest looked up from reference TRBV7-8 and TRBJ2-7): GAGVSQSPRYKVAKRGQDVALRCDPISGHVSLFWYQQALGQGPEFLTYFQNEAQLDKSGLPSDRFFAERPEGSVSTLKIQRTQQEDSAVYLCASSLVADREQYFGPGTRLTVT.

This clonotype was observed a few times. The chain carries TRBV7-8 and TRBJ1-2, with D possibly being TRBD1 (6 bases). V was pared by 5 bases and J by 6 bases, with 25 bases between. Germline CDR1 is SGHVS and CDR2 is FQNEAQ. The CDR3 spans 17 residues. CDR3 sequence reads: CASSRSRSGGARDGYTF. Here the CDR3 DNA reads TGTGCCAGCAGCAGATCCCGGTCGGGGGGGGCGAGAGATGGCTACACCTTC.